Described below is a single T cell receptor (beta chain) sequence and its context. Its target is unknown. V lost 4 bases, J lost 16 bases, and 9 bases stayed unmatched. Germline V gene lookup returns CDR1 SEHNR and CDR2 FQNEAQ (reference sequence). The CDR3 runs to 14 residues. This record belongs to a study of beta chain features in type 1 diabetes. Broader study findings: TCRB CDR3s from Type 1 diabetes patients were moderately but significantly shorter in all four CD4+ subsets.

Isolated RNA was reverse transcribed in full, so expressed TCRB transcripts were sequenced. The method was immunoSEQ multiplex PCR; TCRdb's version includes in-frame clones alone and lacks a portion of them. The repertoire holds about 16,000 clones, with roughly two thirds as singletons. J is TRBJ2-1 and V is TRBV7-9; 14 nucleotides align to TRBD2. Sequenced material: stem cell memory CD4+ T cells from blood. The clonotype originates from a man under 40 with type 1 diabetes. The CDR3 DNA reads TGTGCCAGCAGCTCGCGGACTAGCGGGGGGCTTTTATTCTTC. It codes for CASSSRTSGGLLFF.